The 8 T cell receptor beta chains given below trace back to one sample, sequenced in a study of cytomegalovirus exposure and HLA in healthy donors. The PCR contained 60 Vbeta and 13 Jbeta primers. The method was immunoSEQ multiplex PCR; TCRdb's version includes in-frame clones alone and lacks a portion of them. Among under 100,000 clones listed, about two thirds were seen once. The sequencing sample was made of PBMCs. Receptors were obtained from a woman in her twenties or thirties in good health and CMV-seropositive.

About this clone: The sample carries other DNA sequences with the same CDR3. V gene TRBV7-2 combines with J gene TRBJ2-2; D possibly corresponds to TRBD2 (7 bases). The CDR3 is 16 residues long. CDR1 SGHTA and CDR2 FQGNSA come from the germline V gene. The V end lost 5 bases, the J end lost 8 bases, and 21 bases lay between the germline ends. The CDR3 sequence is CASSLISGGITGELFF. Written as DNA, the CDR3 is TGTGCCAGCAGCCTTATATCGGGGGGCATCACTGGGGAGCTGTTTTTT.

This clone was recorded only once. The J gene is TRBJ1-1, the V gene TRBV2; a possible D gene is TRBD1 (5 bases). This CDR3 contains 13 residues. CDR1 is SNHLY, CDR2 FYNNEI, per germline. The germline V and J ends were trimmed by 7 bases and 1 base, with 10 bases remaining between them. The DNA for the CDR3 is TGTGCCAGCAAAGGGGAACAGAACACTGAAGCTTTCTTT. This translates into CASKGEQNTEAFF.

The genes are TRBV30 and TRBJ2-1, with a tentative D call TRBD1 (5 bases). Trimming removed 8 bases from V and 5 bases from J, with 13 bases in between. Germline CDR1 GTSNPN, CDR2 SVGIG (reference sequence). The CDR3 has 12 amino acids. The CDR3 DNA is TGTGCCCGACGGACACGCCACAATGAGCAGTTCTTC. Amino acids: CARRTRHNEQFF.

This rearrangement joins TRBV5-8 to TRBJ2-5; D not resolved. V lost 7 bases, J lost 2 bases, and 12 bases lay in between. This CDR3 region has 13 residues. Germline lookup yields CDR1 SGHTS and CDR2 YDEGEE. This CDR3 is CASSAITQETQYF. DNA for the CDR3: TGTGCCAGCTCCGCGATAACTCAAGAGACCCAGTACTTC.

The genes are TRBV11-2 and TRBJ1-2; 11 bases agree with TRBD1. CDR1 is SGHAT, CDR2 FQNNGV, per germline. The V and J ends lost 5 bases and 8 bases, in that order; junction bases with no gene match: 10. The CDR3 extends over 15 amino acids. This chain's CDR3 is CASSTIGQGALGYTF. CDR3 in DNA: TGTGCCAGCAGCACTATAGGACAGGGGGCGCTCGGCTACACCTTC. The whole variable domain, filled in from reference TRBV11-2 and TRBJ1-2, reads EAGVAQSPRYKIIEKRQSVAFWCNPISGHATLYWYQQILGQGPKLLIQFQNNGVVDDSQLPKDRFSAERLKGVDSTLKIQPAKLEDSAVYLCASSTIGQGALGYTFGSGTRLTVV.

This clone showed up just a few times. The V gene is TRBV5-1, the J gene TRBJ2-4, with 10 bases that match TRBD1. CDR3 size: 19 residues. The germline V gene has CDR1 SGHRS and CDR2 YFSETQ. With 4 bases clipped from V and 1 base from J, the junction kept 14 bases outside the gene matches. The CDR3 sequence is CASSADRGNWRSAKNIQYF. The DNA of the CDR3 is TGCGCCAGCAGCGCGGACAGGGGGAATTGGAGATCGGCCAAAAACATTCAGTACTTC. The full variable domain, in which reference TRBV5-1 and TRBJ2-4 provide the parts outside the CDR3, is KAGVTQTPRYLIKTRGQQVTLSCSPISGHRSVSWYQQTPGQGLQFLFEYFSETQRNKGNFPGRFSGRQFSNSRSEMNVSTLELGDSALYLCASSADRGNWRSAKNIQYFGAGTRLSVL.

The chain carries TRBV11-2 and TRBJ2-3, with TRBD2 matching over 7 bases. The CDR3 length is 17 residues. The J segment lost 2 bases and the V segment lost 0 bases, leaving 8 bases of the junction unmatched. Germline CDR1 and CDR2: SGHAT and FQNNGV. This CDR3 is CASSLDSAGVSTDTQYF. As DNA, the CDR3 is TGTGCCAGCAGCTTAGATTCGGCGGGGGTCTCCACAGATACGCAGTATTTT.

This clone was recorded once. The V call is TRBV18, the J call TRBJ1-1; D is undetermined. This CDR3 contains 15 residues. V gave up 3 bases and J gave up 1 base, with 12 bases separating them. Germline CDR1 KGHSH, CDR2 LQKENI. Here the CDR3 DNA reads TGTGCCAGCTCACCCCGGGGTCAGACGAACACTGAAGCTTTCTTT. This gives the protein CASSPRGQTNTEAFF.